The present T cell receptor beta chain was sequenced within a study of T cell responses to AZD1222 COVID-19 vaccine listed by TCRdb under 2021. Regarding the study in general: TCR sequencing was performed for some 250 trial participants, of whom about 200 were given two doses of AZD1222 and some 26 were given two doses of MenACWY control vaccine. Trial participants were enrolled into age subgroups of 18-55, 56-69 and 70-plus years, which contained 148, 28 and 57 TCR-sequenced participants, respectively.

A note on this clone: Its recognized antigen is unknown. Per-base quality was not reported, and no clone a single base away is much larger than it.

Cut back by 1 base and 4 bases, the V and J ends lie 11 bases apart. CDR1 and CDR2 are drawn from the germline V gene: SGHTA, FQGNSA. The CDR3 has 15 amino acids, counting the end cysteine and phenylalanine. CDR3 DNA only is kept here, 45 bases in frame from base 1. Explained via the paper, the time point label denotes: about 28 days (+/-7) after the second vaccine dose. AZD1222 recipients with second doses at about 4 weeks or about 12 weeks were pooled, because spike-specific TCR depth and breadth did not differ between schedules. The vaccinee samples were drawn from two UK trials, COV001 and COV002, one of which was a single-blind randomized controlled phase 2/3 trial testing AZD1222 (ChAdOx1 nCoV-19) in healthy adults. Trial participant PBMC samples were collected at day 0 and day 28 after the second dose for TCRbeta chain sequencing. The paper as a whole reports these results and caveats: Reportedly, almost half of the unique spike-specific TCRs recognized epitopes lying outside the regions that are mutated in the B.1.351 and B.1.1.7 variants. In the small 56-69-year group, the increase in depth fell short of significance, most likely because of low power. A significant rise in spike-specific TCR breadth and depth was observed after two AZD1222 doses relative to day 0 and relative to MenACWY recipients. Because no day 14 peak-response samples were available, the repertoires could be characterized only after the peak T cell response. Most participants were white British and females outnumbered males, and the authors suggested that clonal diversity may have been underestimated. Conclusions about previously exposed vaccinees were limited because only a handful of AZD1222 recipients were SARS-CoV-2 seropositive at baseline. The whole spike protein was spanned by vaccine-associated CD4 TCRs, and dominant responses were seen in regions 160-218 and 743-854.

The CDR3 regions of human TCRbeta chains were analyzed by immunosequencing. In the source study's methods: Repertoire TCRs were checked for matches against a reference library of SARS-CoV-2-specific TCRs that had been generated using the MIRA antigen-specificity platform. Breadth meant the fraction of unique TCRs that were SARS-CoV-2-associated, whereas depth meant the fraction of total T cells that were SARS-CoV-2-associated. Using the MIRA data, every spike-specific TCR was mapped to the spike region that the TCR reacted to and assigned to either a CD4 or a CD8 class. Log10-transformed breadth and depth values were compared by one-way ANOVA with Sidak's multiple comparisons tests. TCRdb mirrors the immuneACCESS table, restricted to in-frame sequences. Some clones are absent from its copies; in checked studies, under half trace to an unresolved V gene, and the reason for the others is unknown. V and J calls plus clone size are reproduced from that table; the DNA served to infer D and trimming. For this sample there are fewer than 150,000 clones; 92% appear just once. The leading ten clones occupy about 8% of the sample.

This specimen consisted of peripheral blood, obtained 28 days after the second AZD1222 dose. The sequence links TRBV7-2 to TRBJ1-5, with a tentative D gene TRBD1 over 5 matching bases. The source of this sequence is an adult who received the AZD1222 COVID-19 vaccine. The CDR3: CASSLVWGVNQPQHF. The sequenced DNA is TGTGCCAGCAGCTTAGTATGGGGGGTGAATCAGCCCCAGCATTTT.